This T cell receptor beta chain stems from a study of regulatory T cells in long-lasting Graves disease. Time point here: newly diagnosed GD, antithyroid drugs for less than 3 months. PBMC RNA was the source of the TCR library. CDR3 length equals 12 residues. Germline CDR1 and CDR2: MGHDK and SYGVNS. Arm-PCR with iRepertoire HTBI primers amplified the CDR3 regions for these TCR beta libraries. TCRdb called the multiplex PCR reads again in MiXCR, with one record for every CDR3 protein. Of approximately 400,000 distinct CDR3 sequences listed, 14% to 15% are singletons. Concerning this clonotype: The junction departs from the called germline gene at one end, perhaps through a read error.

These data were also reused for a study on T cells in Graves' hyperthyroidism and ophthalmopathy. That source reports: In simple terms, a model built on 13 V-J features told ophthalmopathy apart from stable hyperthyroidism.

The TCR comes from a woman in her 30s with Graves disease. The chain recombines TRBV25-1 with TRBJ2-5, with a tentative D call TRBD1 (5 bases). Sequencing used peripheral blood mononuclear cells (PBMCs), obtained at new diagnosis, from a patient treated with antithyroid drugs. The CDR3 nucleotides are TGTGACAGCAGTGATCCAGGGGAGACCCAGTACTTC. This sequence encodes CDSSDPGETQYF.